The rows below give T cell receptor beta chains drawn from one sample of a study of blood T cell repertoires in COVID-19. Assay used: immunoSEQ multiplex PCR; TCRdb lists only in-frame clones, some missing. The sample has roughly 100,000 clones; approximately 84% are singletons. Sequenced material: peripheral blood. All receptors come from a human donor in a cohort sampled during active COVID-19. The CDR3 runs from the conserved cysteine through the conserved F or W. The D gene is left open where the match is weak. Clone size appears in some rows only: once, few, many, or a class for an expanded clone.

clone_size	d_call	j_call	v_call	cdr3_nt	cdr3_aa
.	.	TRBJ2-7	TRBV19	TGTGCCAGTAGTATAGCAGGGGTTAACTCCTACGAGCAGTACTTC	CASSIAGVNSYEQYF
once	TRBD2	TRBJ2-1	TRBV5-1	TGCGCCAGCAGCTGGCTTGGCGGGGGAGATTACAATGAGCAGTTCTTC	CASSWLGGGDYNEQFF
.	.	TRBJ2-7	TRBV21-1	TGTGCCAGCAGCTCCCACCCGGTGTGGAGACCCTACGAGCAGTACTTC	CASSSHPVWRPYEQYF
.	TRBD1	TRBJ1-2	TRBV6-5	TGTGCCAGCAGCCGCCAAGGACAGGTTTTCAGCACCTTC	CASSRQGQVFSTF
.	TRBD1	TRBJ2-2	TRBV28	TGTGCCAGCGCAGGGGGACCCGCCACCGGGGAGCTGTTTTTT	CASAGGPATGELFF
.	TRBD2	TRBJ2-1	TRBV7-9	TGTGCCAGCAGCGTCCAACCGGGACTAGCGGCTCGGGAGCAGTTCTTC	CASSVQPGLAAREQFF
few	TRBD2	TRBJ2-1	TRBV5-4	TGTGCCAGCAGCTCTAGCGGGGGGGGAGCGTACAATGAGCAGTTCTTC	CASSSSGGGAYNEQFF
.	TRBD1	TRBJ1-5	TRBV5-1	TGCGCCAGCAGCCCCGGGACAGGGGACGGTCAGCCCCAGCATTTT	CASSPGTGDGQPQHF
.	TRBD1	TRBJ2-7	TRBV18	TGTGCCAGCTCACCATTGGGACAGGGGGCTAGCGAGCAGTACTTC	CASSPLGQGASEQYF
once	.	TRBJ2-5	TRBV27	TGTGCCAGCAGTTTAAATATGGGATCAAGGGGCGAGACCCAGTACTTC	CASSLNMGSRGETQYF
.	TRBD1	TRBJ2-7	TRBV6-1	TGTGCCAGCAGTGAGTTTGACAGGGGAAGCGAGCAGTACTTC	CASSEFDRGSEQYF
.	.	TRBJ2-3	TRBV18	TGTGCCAGCTCACCAAGCGAAGGGGTTGGTGGTACGCAGTATTTT	CASSPSEGVGGTQYF
.	.	TRBJ2-3	TRBV12-3/TRBV12-4	TGTGCCAGCAGGGGCACCACAGATACGCAGTATTTT	CASRGTTDTQYF
.	TRBD1	TRBJ2-1	TRBV6-1	TGTGCCAGCAGTGAAGCTGGGACAGCCTCCTACAATGAGCAGTTCTTC	CASSEAGTASYNEQFF
.	TRBD2	TRBJ2-7	TRBV6-5	TGTGCCAGCAGTTACGGCAAGACTAGCGTAACCTACGAGCAGTACTTC	CASSYGKTSVTYEQYF
.	TRBD1	TRBJ2-7	TRBV11-3	TGTGCCAGCAGTCAGGGGGACGAGCAGTACTTC	CASSQGDEQYF
.	.	TRBJ1-5	TRBV6-6	TGTGCCAGCAGTCTTACAGGAAAAACTCAGCCCCAGCATTTT	CASSLTGKTQPQHF
once	.	TRBJ1-5	TRBV28	TGTGCCAGCAGTTCTGGCAATCAGCCCCAGCATTTT	CASSSGNQPQHF
.	.	TRBJ1-1	TRBV5-1	TGCGCCAGCAGCTTGGAAGCGAACACTGAAGCTTTCTTT	CASSLEANTEAFF
once	.	TRBJ2-7	TRBV6-1	TGTGCCAGCAGTGAACAGGGGGGTATTTACGAGCAGTACTTC	CASSEQGGIYEQYF
.	.	TRBJ1-1	TRBV5-1	TGCGCCAGCAGCCAAACAGGGTGGAACACTGAAGCTTTCTTT	CASSQTGWNTEAFF
.	.	TRBJ2-3	TRBV6-6	TGTGCCAGCAGTGCGGGTGCCCCCGCAGATACGCAGTATTTT	CASSAGAPADTQYF
.	.	TRBJ2-1	TRBV5-1	TGCGCCAGCAGCCAACGACAGGGAGGTATCTATGAGCAGTTCTTC	CASSQRQGGIYEQFF
.	TRBD1	TRBJ2-7	TRBV6-5	TGTGCCAGCAGTTATTCTGACAGGGGGCCCTACGAGCAGTACTTC	CASSYSDRGPYEQYF
.	TRBD1	TRBJ2-3	TRBV11-2	TGTGCCAGCAGCCGGATCTGGGACAGGGATGTTGGAGATACGCAGTATTTT	CASSRIWDRDVGDTQYF
.	.	TRBJ1-1	TRBV27	TGTGCCAGCAGTACCGACAGGCACCCTGAAGCTTTCTTT	CASSTDRHPEAFF
.	.	TRBJ1-1	TRBV28	TGTGCCAGCAGTTTCCCCAAACACCGTTCGGCTTTCTTT	CASSFPKHRSAFF
few	TRBD2	TRBJ2-4	TRBV15	TGTGCCACCAGCGGTTTCCGGGGGGAAAGCATTCAGTACTTC	CATSGFRGESIQYF
.	.	TRBJ1-6	TRBV28	TGTGCCAGCAGTTCGGGACAAGCTAATTCACCCCTCCACTTT	CASSSGQANSPLHF
.	.	TRBJ1-5	TRBV19	TGTGCCAGTAGTCGGGGGATAAATCAGCCCCAGCATTTT	CASSRGINQPQHF
.	.	TRBJ2-5	TRBV15	TGTGCCACCAGCTTACGCCTGGGGGCCGTCCAAGAGACCCAGTACTTC	CATSLRLGAVQETQYF
.	TRBD2	TRBJ2-1	TRBV11-3	TGTGCCAGCAGCTTAAGCGGGAGTCACTCCTACAATGAGCAGTTCTTC	CASSLSGSHSYNEQFF
.	TRBD2	TRBJ2-5	TRBV5-5	TGTGCCAGCAGCTTCCGTGGAGAAGCGGGAGGTGGGGAGACCCAGTACTTC	CASSFRGEAGGGETQYF
.	.	TRBJ2-2	TRBV5-1	TGCGCCAGCAATCGGGGGAACACCGGGGAGCTGTTTTTT	CASNRGNTGELFF
.	.	TRBJ2-5	TRBV19	TGTGCCAGTAAGCCAGCAGCCGGAGTGGAGACCCAGTACTTC	CASKPAAGVETQYF
.	TRBD2	TRBJ2-1	TRBV28	TGTGCCAGCAGTTTATGGGGTCAAGCGGGAGCACCCAGCTCCTACAATGAGCAGTTCTTC	CASSLWGQAGAPSSYNEQFF
.	TRBD1	TRBJ1-5	TRBV2	TGTGCCAGCAGTGGACAGGGAGAGGATCAGCCCCAGCATTTT	CASSGQGEDQPQHF
.	TRBD1	TRBJ1-4	TRBV6-1	TGTGCCAGCAGTGAAGGGACAGGGTTTGAAAAACTGTTTTTT	CASSEGTGFEKLFF
.	.	TRBJ2-7	TRBV4-1	TGCGCCAGCAGCCAGAAACAGGGTGCCCCCTACGAGCAGTACTTC	CASSQKQGAPYEQYF
.	TRBD1	TRBJ1-6	TRBV5-4	TGTGCCAGCAGCCCAGGACAGGGGAGGAGAGGTTCACCCCTCCACTTT	CASSPGQGRRGSPLHF
.	TRBD1	TRBJ2-7	TRBV28	TGTGCCAGCAGCCCGGGACAGGGCTACGAGCAGTACTTC	CASSPGQGYEQYF
.	TRBD1	TRBJ2-7	TRBV6-1	TGTGCCAGCAGTGAATTGGGGGACAGCTCCTACGAGCAGTACTTC	CASSELGDSSYEQYF
.	.	TRBJ1-4	TRBV6-5	TGTGCCAGCAGTTACGGGGCGTTTGCAACTAATGAAAAACTGTTTTTT	CASSYGAFATNEKLFF
.	TRBD1	TRBJ2-2	TRBV9	TGTGCCAGCAAGGGACAGAACTCGAACACCGGGGAGCTGTTTTTT	CASKGQNSNTGELFF
.	TRBD1	TRBJ2-5	TRBV18	TGTGCCAGCTCGCTACAGGGGGAAGAGACCCAGTACTTC	CASSLQGEETQYF
.	TRBD1	TRBJ2-1	TRBV7-2	TGTGCCAGCAGCTTTCCAACAGGGGACGTGAGGAATGAGCAGTTCTTC	CASSFPTGDVRNEQFF
.	.	TRBJ1-1	TRBV7-2	TGTGCCAGCAGCTTAACGACAGGACTGAACACTGAAGCTTTCTTT	CASSLTTGLNTEAFF
.	.	TRBJ2-1	TRBV27	TGTGCCAGCAGTTTTAACAGGTACAATGAGCAGTTCTTC	CASSFNRYNEQFF
.	TRBD1	TRBJ2-5	TRBV24-1	TGTGCCACCAGTGAGCCGACAGGGGTAGAGACCCAGTACTTC	CATSEPTGVETQYF
few	TRBD2	TRBJ2-3	TRBV24-1	TGTGCCACCAGTGAGCAGGGACTAGCGGGCACAGATACGCAGTATTTT	CATSEQGLAGTDTQYF
.	.	TRBJ2-7	TRBV28	TGTGCCAGCAGGATCACCGGCGGCTACGAGCAGTACTTC	CASRITGGYEQYF